This entry features one TCR beta chain sequence. What it recognizes is unknown. The data are from a study of identical twins. Points from the study as a whole: The analysis was cross-sectional rather than longitudinal within donors. Zero-insertion findings could be partly confounded by invariant cells (MAIT and iNKT cells).

Unique molecular identifiers were present on the cDNA, which also gained a universal primer site by template switching. MiXCR, run by TCRdb on the 5' RACE reads, gives a single entry per CDR3 protein. This table holds 1.5 million to 2 million distinct CDR3 sequences, under 35% found once. The TCR comes from a newborn girl in good health. The sample taken for sequencing was cord blood.

The DNA for the CDR3 is TGTGCCAGACAGGGCAATCAGCCCCAGCATTTT. This sequence encodes CARQGNQPQHF. The J gene is TRBJ1-5, the V gene TRBV25-1; TRBD1 might be the D (5 bases). V lost 9 bases to trimming and J lost 2 bases, with 5 bases between them. The CDR3 consists of 11 residues. CDR1 is MGHDK, CDR2 SYGVNS, per germline.